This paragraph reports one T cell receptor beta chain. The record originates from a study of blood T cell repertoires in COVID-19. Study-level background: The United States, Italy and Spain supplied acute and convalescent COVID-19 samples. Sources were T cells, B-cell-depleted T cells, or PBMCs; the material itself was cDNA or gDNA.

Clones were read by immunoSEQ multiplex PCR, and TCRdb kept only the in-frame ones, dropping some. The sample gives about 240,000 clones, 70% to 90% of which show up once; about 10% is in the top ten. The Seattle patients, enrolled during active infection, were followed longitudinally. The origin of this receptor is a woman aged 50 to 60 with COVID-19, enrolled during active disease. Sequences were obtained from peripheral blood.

For the CDR3, the DNA is TGTGCCAGTAGTATAGGTCAGGGGCTCACAGATACGCAGTATTTT. Residues: CASSIGQGLTDTQYF. The rearrangement joins TRBV19 to TRBJ2-3, with D perhaps matching TRBD1 (6 bases). In germline, CDR1 is LNHDA, CDR2 SQIVND (reference sequence). V was clipped by 1 base and J by 2 bases, with 10 bases between them. This CDR3 comprises 15 residues.